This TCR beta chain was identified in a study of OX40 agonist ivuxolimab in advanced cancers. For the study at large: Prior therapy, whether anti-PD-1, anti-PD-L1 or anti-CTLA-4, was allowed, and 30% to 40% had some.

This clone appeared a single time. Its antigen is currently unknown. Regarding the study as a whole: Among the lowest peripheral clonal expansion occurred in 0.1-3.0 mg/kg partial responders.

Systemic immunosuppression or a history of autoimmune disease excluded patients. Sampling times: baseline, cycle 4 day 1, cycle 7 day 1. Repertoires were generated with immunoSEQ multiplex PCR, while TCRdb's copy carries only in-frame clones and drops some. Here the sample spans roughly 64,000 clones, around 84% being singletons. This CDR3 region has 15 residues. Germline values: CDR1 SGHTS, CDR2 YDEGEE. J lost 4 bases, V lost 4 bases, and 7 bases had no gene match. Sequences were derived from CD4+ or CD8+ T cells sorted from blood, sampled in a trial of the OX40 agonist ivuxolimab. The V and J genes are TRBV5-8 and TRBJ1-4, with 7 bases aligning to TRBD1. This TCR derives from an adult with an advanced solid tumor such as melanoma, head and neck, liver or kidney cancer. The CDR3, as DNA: TGTGCCAGCAGCGCAAGGGGGCAGGGTAATGAAAAACTGTTTTTT. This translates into CASSARGQGNEKLFF.